A selection of T cell receptor beta chains follows, all from one sample in a study of patients and donors after allogeneic stem cell transplantation. Each CDR3 protein is one row after TCRdb ran MiXCR on the RT-PCR reads. The profile shows roughly 880,000 distinct CDR3 sequences, around 17% of them singletons. The sample comprised blood, either unsorted or a sorted T cell fraction (not recorded which). The receptors were gathered from a human donor who was either an allogeneic HSCT recipient or a stem cell or donor lymphocyte infusion donor (not recorded which). It is not recorded whose cells these are; they may come from a transplant donor. The conserved cysteine and the conserved F or W are not part of the CDR3 here. Clone size, where shown, is once, few, many, or a class for clones that have expanded.

clone_size j_call cdr3_length v_call cdr3_aa
. TRBJ2-5 14 TRBV3-1 ASSPATPSYRETQY
many TRBJ2-7 9 TRBV12-3/TRBV12-4 ASRQTYEQY
. TRBJ2-1 15 TRBV20-1 SARGGLAGLGNNEQF
few TRBJ1-6 15 TRBV5-6 ASSSTTGSSYNSPLH
. TRBJ1-2 11 TRBV12-3/TRBV12-4 ASSHRRNYGYT
. TRBJ1-3 12 TRBV5-1 ASRGDRGLDTIY
. TRBJ2-3 12 TRBV6-1 AVSPLAGADTQY
few TRBJ2-5 11 TRBV20-1 SARGTLVETQY
few TRBJ2-7 11 TRBV25-1 ASSSTITYEQY
. TRBJ2-7 14 TRBV28 ASSPGQRTSSYEQY
few TRBJ1-2 12 TRBV10-2 ASSEPQELWGYT
few TRBJ1-1 12 TRBV30 AWSVRQGNTEAF
. TRBJ1-2 7 TRBV29-1 SVSDGYT
few TRBJ1-4 13 TRBV7-2 ASSLEPGAGEKLF
few TRBJ1-3 13 TRBV20-1 SAADPGFSGNTIY
few TRBJ2-7 11 TRBV4-2 ASSPWDRYEQY
few TRBJ1-5 13 TRBV3-1 ASSLTAGRLQPQH